The 19 T cell receptor beta chains below all came from one sample that was sequenced in a study of B cell selection in AIRE deficiency. CD4+CD127+ cells were sorted as the conventional CD4 T cells. Method: immunoSEQ multiplex PCR; TCRdb's copy keeps in-frame clones and lacks some. The sample holds some 22,000 clones; 95% to 97% are singletons and the top ten take less than 0.2%. Material for sequencing was CD4+CD127+ conventional T cells sorted from PBMCs. These TCRs come from a human donor in good health.

The rearrangement uses TRBV6-4 and TRBJ2-3, with a weak D call TRBD2 (6 bases). This CDR3 has 13 residues. CDR1 is MRHNA and CDR2 is SNTAGT in the germline V gene. V dropped 0 bases and J dropped 5 bases, with 6 bases sitting between them. The CDR3: CASSDSGGDTQYF. DNA of the CDR3: TGTGCCAGCAGTGACTCCGGGGGAGATACGCAGTATTTT.

This chain uses TRBV7-2 with TRBJ1-4; D is ambiguous. The V gene lost 5 bases and the J gene lost 7 bases, with 17 bases spanning the gap. This CDR3 spans 15 amino acids. Germline V gives CDR1 SGHTA, CDR2 FQGNSA. The CDR3 nucleotides are TGTGCCAGCAGCAGACGGACCGCCCTGCGTGAAAAACTGTTTTTT. This encodes CASSRRTALREKLFF.

The chain couples TRBV5-1 to TRBJ2-1; D gene unclear. Trimming left V 6 bases short and J 0 bases short, with 7 bases between. Per the germline V gene, CDR1 is SGHRS and CDR2 is YFSETQ. The length of the CDR3 is 13 residues. As DNA, the CDR3 is TGCGCCAGCACCGAGAGCTCCTACAATGAGCAGTTCTTC. Amino acid sequence: CASTESSYNEQFF.

This chain connects TRBV11-2 to TRBJ1-2, with D tentatively TRBD1 (6 bases). CDR3 length equals 14 residues. CDR1 and CDR2 from the germline V gene are SGHAT and FQNNGV. Trimming took 1 base from V and 8 from J, leaving 14 bases between them. CDR3 in amino acids: CASSLVRQGFGYTF. The CDR3 DNA is TGTGCCAGCAGCTTAGTGAGGCAGGGGTTCGGCTACACCTTC.

Points on this clone: The junction departs from germline at one end; a sequencing error may be responsible. Other DNA sequences of this sample code for an identical CDR3. The V call is TRBV6-5, the J call TRBJ2-7; 11 positions agree with TRBD1. CDR1 and CDR2 from the germline V gene are MNHEY and SVGAGI. The CDR3 has 13 residues. CDR3 protein: CASRRDRGYEQYF. CDR3 nucleotide sequence: TGTGCCAGCAGACGGGACAGGGGGTACGAACAGTACTTC.

This chain links TRBV9 with TRBJ2-1, with D possibly TRBD2 on 6 matching bases. Germline loops: CDR1 SGDLS, CDR2 YYNGEE. The CDR3 extends over 16 amino acids. V lost 3 bases to trimming and J lost 0 bases, with 13 bases between them. The DNA for the CDR3 is TGTGCCAGCAGCGCACATAGCGGTCTCTCCTACAATGAGCAGTTCTTC. Translation gives CASSAHSGLSYNEQFF.

The CDR3 bases are TGCGCCAGCAGCCAAGATGTCCAGGGGATGGGCACAGATACGCAGTATTTT. Its protein is CASSQDVQGMGTDTQYF. V and J are TRBV4-1 and TRBJ2-3; weak D call: TRBD1 (6 bases). V was trimmed by 0 bases and J by 1 base, leaving 14 bases between them. CDR3 size: 17 residues. Germline loops: CDR1 MGHRA, CDR2 YSYEKL.

This clone is a singleton in its sample. The chain uses TRBV11-3 and TRBJ2-3; no clear D gene. Trimming took 5 bases from V and 6 from J, leaving 15 bases between them. The CDR3 contains 14 residues. The V gene's germline CDR1 is SGHNT and CDR2 YENEEA. This CDR3 reads CASSPSRVVDTQYF. CDR3 in DNA: TGTGCCAGCAGCCCCAGTCGGGTGGTCGATACGCAGTATTTT.

This clone was recorded once. The chain recombines TRBV10-2 with TRBJ1-1; unclear D gene. CDR3 length: 13 residues. V lost 9 bases to trimming and J lost 5 bases, with 16 bases between them. CDR1 and CDR2 from the germline V gene are WSHSY and SAAADI. CDR3 bases: TGCGCCAGTCGGGCTTCTCACGGTACTGAAGCTTTCTTT. Translating gives CASRASHGTEAFF.

V and J are TRBV21-1 and TRBJ2-5; TRBD1, the D gene given by the table, was not confirmed from the DNA. TRBV21-1 is an annotated pseudogene. The CDR3 is 13 amino acids. The CDR3 region is CASSKTGEETQYF. CDR3 coding DNA: TGTGCCAGCAGCAAAACAGGGGAAGAGACCCAGTACTTC.

The rearrangement joins TRBV4-3 to TRBJ2-1; D gene unclear. V was cut by 0 bases and J by 8 bases, with 8 bases left in between. Germline V gives CDR1 LGHNA, CDR2 YSLEER. This CDR3 is 13 amino acids long. CDR3 protein: CASSQERGYEQFF. For the CDR3, the DNA is TGCGCCAGCAGCCAAGAGCGCGGTTATGAGCAGTTCTTC.

This clone has only one observation. V gene TRBV10-1 combines with J gene TRBJ2-2, with D perhaps matching TRBD2 (5 bases). The CDR3 covers 15 residues. V was clipped by 2 bases and J by 0 bases, with 7 bases between them. Germline V CDR1 and CDR2: WNHNN, SYGVQD (reference sequence). In DNA form, the CDR3 reads TGCGCCAGCAGTGAGGGTAGCGCGAACACCGGGGAGCTGTTTTTT. Amino acid sequence: CASSEGSANTGELFF.

The gene calls are TRBV5-4 and TRBJ2-7; D gene ambiguous. Trimming pared 4 bases from V and 1 base from J, leaving 9 bases between. The CDR3 has 13 residues. Germline V gives CDR1 SGHNT, CDR2 YYREEE (reference sequence). The CDR3 region is CASSTRWSYEQYF. In nucleotides, the CDR3 is TGTGCCAGCAGCACCCGTTGGTCCTACGAGCAGTACTTC.

J is TRBJ1-2 and V is TRBV4-2; 9 bases fit TRBD1. Germline CDR1 LGHNA, CDR2 YNFKEQ. With 2 bases clipped from V and 6 bases from J, the junction kept 7 bases outside the gene matches. The CDR3 has 15 amino acids. Here the CDR3 DNA reads TGTGCCAGCAGCCAAAATATCGGACAGGGGCATGGCTACACCTTC. Its translation: CASSQNIGQGHGYTF.

The chain carries TRBV6-5 and TRBJ2-3; 7 nucleotides align to TRBD2. This CDR3 comprises 14 residues. The ends lost 4 bases at V and 3 bases at J; junction bases unmatched: 4. CDR1 is MNHEY, CDR2 SVGAGI, per germline. The DNA of the CDR3 is TGTGCCAGCAGTTTGGGACTAAATACAGATACGCAGTATTTT. Protein sequence: CASSLGLNTDTQYF.

This sequence joins TRBV19 and TRBJ2-5; 15 positions agree with TRBD2. The germline V gene encodes CDR1 LNHDA and CDR2 SQIVND (reference sequence). The CDR3 contains 17 residues. V trimming: 3 bases; J trimming: 5 bases; junction bases outside the gene matches: 7. Here the CDR3 reads CASSIGTSGGPWETQYF. The CDR3 nucleotides read TGTGCCAGTAGTATCGGGACTAGCGGGGGGCCGTGGGAGACCCAGTACTTC.

The rearrangement joins TRBV28 to TRBJ1-3, with D uncertain. Trimming shortened V by 1 base and J by 4 bases, and 20 bases separated the two germline ends. This CDR3 has 18 residues. Per the germline V gene, CDR1 is MDHEN and CDR2 is SYDVKM. The DNA of the CDR3 is TGTGCCAGCAGTTTATCCCCAAAAGTAGGCATCTCGGGAAACACCATATATTTT. This encodes CASSLSPKVGISGNTIYF. The whole variable domain, filled in from reference TRBV28 and TRBJ1-3, reads DVKVTQSSRYLVKRTGEKVFLECVQDMDHENMFWYRQDPGLGLRLIYFSYDVKMKEKGDIPEGYSVSREKKERFSLILESASTNQTSMYLCASSLSPKVGISGNTIYFGEGSWLTVV.

CDR3 protein: CASSLAGDQHGYEQYF. CDR3 DNA: TGTGCCAGCAGTTTAGCGGGGGACCAGCACGGCTACGAGCAGTACTTC. V is TRBV28 and J is TRBJ2-7; 7 bases fit TRBD2. With 2 bases clipped from V and 3 bases from J, the junction kept 10 bases outside the gene matches. This CDR3 region has 16 residues. CDR1 MDHEN and CDR2 SYDVKM come from the germline V gene.

The V and J genes are TRBV18 and TRBJ1-5; D uncertain. The CDR3 is 13 amino acids. Trimming removed 2 bases at V and 9 bases at J, with 11 bases between. The germline gives CDR1 KGHSH, CDR2 LQKENI. In DNA form, the CDR3 reads TGTGCCAGCTCACCAAGCGATCGGGGGCCCCAGCATTTT. Protein: CASSPSDRGPQHF.